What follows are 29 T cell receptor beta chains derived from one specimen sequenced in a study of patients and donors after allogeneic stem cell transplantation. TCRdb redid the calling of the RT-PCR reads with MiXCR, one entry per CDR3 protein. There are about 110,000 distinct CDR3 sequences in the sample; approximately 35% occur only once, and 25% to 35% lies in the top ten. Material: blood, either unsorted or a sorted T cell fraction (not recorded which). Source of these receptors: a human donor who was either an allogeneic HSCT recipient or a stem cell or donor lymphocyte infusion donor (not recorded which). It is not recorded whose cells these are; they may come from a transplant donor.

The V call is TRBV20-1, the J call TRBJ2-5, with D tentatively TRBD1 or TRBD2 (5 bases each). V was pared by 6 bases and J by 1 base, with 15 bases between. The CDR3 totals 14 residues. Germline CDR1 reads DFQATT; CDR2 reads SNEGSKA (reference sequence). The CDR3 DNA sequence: TGCAGTGCGCAGACGGCAGGGACCCAAGAGACCCAGTACTTC. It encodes CSAQTAGTQETQYF.

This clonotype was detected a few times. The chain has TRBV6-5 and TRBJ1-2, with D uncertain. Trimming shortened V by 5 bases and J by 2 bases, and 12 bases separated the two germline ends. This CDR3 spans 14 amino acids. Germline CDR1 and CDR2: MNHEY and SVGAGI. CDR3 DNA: TGTGCCAGCAGTAAATATCCGACAAACTATGGCTACACCTTC. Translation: CASSKYPTNYGYTF.

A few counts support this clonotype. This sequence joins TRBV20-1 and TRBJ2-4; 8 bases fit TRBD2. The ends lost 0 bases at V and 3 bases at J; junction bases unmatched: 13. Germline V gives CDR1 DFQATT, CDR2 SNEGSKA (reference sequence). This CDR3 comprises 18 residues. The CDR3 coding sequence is TGCAGTGCTAGAGATCCCCGGACTAGCCATAGAGACAAAAACATTCAGTACTTC. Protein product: CSARDPRTSHRDKNIQYF.

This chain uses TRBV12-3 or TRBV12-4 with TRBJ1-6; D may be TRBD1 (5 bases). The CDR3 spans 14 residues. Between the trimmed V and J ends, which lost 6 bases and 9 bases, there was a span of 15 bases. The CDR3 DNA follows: TGTGCCAGCAGCAGACAGCGGGTGGGTTCACCCCTCCACTTT. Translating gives CASSRQRVGSPLHF.

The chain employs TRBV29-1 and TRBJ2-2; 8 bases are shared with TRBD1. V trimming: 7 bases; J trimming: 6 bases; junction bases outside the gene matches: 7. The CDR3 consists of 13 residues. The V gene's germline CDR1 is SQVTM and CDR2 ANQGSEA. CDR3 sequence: CSARTGTAGELFF. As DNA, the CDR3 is TGCAGCGCCAGGACAGGGACGGCCGGGGAGCTGTTTTTT.

CDR3 in amino acids: CASSRTGPDQPQHF. CDR3 nucleotide sequence: TGTGCCAGCAGCCGAACAGGCCCGGATCAGCCCCAGCATTTT. J is TRBJ1-5 and V is TRBV12-3 or TRBV12-4; D is perhaps TRBD1 (5 bases). Trimming cost V 6 bases and J 5 bases, with 14 bases left between them. This CDR3 contains 14 residues.

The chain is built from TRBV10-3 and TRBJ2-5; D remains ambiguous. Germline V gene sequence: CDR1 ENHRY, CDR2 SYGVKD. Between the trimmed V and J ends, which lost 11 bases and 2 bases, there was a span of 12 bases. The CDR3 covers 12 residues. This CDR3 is CASGPEQETQYF. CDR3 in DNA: TGTGCCTCAGGACCAGAACAAGAGACCCAGTACTTC.

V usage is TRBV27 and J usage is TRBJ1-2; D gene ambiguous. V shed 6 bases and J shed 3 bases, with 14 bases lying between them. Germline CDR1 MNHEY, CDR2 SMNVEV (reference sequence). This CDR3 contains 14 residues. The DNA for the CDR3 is TGTGCCAGCAGCTTGGGTGGAGGTGACTATGGCTACACCTTC. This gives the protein CASSLGGGDYGYTF.

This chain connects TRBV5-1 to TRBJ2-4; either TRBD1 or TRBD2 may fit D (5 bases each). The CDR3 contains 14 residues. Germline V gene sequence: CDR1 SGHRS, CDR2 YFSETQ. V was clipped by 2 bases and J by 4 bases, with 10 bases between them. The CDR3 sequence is CASSFPGQKNIQYF. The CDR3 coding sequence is TGCGCCAGCAGCTTCCCGGGGCAGAAAAACATTCAGTACTTC.

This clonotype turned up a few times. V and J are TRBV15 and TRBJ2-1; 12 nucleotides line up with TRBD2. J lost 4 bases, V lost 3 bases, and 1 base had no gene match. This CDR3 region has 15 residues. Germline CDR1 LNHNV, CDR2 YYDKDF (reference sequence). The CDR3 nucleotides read TGTGCCACCAGCAGGACTAGCGGGAGTTACAATGAGCAGTTCTTC. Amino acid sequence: CATSRTSGSYNEQFF.

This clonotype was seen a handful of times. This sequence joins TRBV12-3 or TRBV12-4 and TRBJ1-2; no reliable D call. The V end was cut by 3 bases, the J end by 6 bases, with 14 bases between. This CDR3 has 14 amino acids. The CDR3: CASSFSTGVHGYTF. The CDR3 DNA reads TGTGCCAGCAGTTTCTCGACGGGTGTACATGGCTACACCTTC.

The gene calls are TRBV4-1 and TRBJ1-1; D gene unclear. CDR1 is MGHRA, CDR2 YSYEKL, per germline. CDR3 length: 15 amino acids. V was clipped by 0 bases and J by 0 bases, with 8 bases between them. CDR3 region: CASSQDVFMNTEAFF. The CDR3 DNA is TGCGCCAGCAGCCAAGATGTCTTCATGAACACTGAAGCTTTCTTT.

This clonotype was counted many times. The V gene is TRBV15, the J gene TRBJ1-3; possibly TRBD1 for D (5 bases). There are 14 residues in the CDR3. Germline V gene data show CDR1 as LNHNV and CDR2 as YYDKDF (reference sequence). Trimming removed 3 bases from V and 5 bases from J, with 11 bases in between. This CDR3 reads CATSRGDVRNTIYF. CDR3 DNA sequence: TGTGCCACCAGCAGGGGGGACGTGAGAAACACCATATATTTT.

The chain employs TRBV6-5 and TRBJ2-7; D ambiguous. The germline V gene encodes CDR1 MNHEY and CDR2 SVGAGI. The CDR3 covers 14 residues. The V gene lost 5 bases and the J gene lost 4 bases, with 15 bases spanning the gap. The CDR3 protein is CASSGGGVGYEQYF. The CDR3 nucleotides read TGTGCCAGCAGTGGCGGCGGAGTCGGATACGAGCAGTACTTC.

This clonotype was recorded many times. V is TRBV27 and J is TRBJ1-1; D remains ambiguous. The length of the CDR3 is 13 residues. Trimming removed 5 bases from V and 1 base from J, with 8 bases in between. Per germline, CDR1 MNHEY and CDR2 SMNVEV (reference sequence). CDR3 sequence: CASSPRPNTEAFF. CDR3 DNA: TGTGCCAGCAGTCCCCGGCCGAACACTGAAGCTTTCTTT.

The CDR3 nucleotides read TGTGCCACCAGCAGTTTACTAGCGGGCGGGCGATACTACGAGCAGTACTTC. Its protein is CATSSLLAGGRYYEQYF. The chain is built from TRBV15 and TRBJ2-7, with 9 nucleotides matching TRBD2. Germline V gives CDR1 LNHNV, CDR2 YYDKDF (reference sequence). Trimming cost V 3 bases and J 3 bases; bases outside gene matches: 12. The CDR3 runs 17 residues.

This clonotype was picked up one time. In DNA, the CDR3 is TGTGCCAGCAGCCCAATCCCGGGACTGAATACGCAGTATTTT. Translation: CASSPIPGLNTQYF. The rearrangement joins TRBV7-9 to TRBJ2-3; possible D gene TRBD2, 6 bases. The CDR3 is 14 residues long. CDR1 is SEHNR, CDR2 FQNEAQ, per germline (reference sequence). V was cut by 5 bases and J by 7 bases, with 16 bases left in between.

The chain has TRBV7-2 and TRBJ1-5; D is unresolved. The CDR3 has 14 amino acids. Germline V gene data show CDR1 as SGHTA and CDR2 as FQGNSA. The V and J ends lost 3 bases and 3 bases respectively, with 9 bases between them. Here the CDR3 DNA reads TGTGCCAGCAGCTTTAGGCGGAACAATCAGCCCCAGCATTTT. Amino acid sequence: CASSFRRNNQPQHF.

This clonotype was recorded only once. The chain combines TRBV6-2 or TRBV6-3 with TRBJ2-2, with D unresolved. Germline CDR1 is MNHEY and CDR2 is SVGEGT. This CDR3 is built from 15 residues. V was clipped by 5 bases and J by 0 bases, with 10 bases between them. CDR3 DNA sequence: TGTGCCAGCAGTGTTCGGACGGCGAACACCGGGGAGCTGTTTTTT. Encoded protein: CASSVRTANTGELFF.

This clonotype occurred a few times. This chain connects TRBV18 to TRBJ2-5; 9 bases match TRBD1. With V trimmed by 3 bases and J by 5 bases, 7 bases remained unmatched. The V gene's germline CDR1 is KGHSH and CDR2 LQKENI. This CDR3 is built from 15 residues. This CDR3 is CASSPGQGRHETQYF. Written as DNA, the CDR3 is TGTGCCAGCTCACCGGGACAGGGTCGGCATGAGACCCAGTACTTC.

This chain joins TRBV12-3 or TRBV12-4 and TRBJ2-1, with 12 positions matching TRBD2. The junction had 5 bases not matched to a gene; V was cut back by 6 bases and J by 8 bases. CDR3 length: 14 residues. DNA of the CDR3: TGTGCCAGCAGCCCGACTAGCGGGAGCGATGAGCAGTTCTTC. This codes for CASSPTSGSDEQFF.

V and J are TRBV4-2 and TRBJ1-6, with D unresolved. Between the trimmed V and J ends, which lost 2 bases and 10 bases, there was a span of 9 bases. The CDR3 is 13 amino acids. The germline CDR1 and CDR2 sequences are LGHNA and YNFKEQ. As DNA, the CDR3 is TGTGCCAGCAGCCAATCCAGGTTCTCACCCCTCCACTTT. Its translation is CASSQSRFSPLHF.

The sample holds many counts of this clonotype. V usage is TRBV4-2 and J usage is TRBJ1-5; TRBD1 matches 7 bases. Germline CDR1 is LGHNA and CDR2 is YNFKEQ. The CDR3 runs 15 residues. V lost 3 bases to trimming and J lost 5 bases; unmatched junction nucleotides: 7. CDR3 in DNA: TGTGCCAGCAGCCACGTAGACAGGGAGGATCAGCCCCAGCATTTT. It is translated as CASSHVDREDQPQHF.

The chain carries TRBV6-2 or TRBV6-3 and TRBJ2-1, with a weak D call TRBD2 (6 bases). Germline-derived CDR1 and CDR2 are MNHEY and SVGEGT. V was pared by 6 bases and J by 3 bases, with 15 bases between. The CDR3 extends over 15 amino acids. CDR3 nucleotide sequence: TGTGCCAGCAGCCTTTCCGGGCGGGGCTACAATGAGCAGTTCTTC. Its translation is CASSLSGRGYNEQFF.

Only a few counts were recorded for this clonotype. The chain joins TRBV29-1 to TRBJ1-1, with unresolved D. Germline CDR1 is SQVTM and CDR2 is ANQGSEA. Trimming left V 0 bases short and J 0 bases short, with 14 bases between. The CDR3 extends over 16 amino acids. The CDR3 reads CSVEDIGFELNTEAFF. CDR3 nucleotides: TGCAGCGTTGAAGATATAGGGTTTGAGCTGAACACTGAAGCTTTCTTT.

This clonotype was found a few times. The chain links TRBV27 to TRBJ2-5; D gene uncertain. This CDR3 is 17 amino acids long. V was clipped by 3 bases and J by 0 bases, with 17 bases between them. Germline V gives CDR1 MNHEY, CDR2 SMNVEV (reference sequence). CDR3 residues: CASSLIGPVRNQETQYF. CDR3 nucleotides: TGTGCCAGCAGTTTGATCGGCCCGGTGAGGAACCAAGAGACCCAGTACTTC.

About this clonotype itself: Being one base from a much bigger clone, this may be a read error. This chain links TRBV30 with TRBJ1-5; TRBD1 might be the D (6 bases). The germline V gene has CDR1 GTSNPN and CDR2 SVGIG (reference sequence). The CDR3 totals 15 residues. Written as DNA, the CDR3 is TGTGACTGGGATTCGGTCAGGGGTAGCAATCAGCCCCAGCATTTT. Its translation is CDWDSVRGSNQPQHF.

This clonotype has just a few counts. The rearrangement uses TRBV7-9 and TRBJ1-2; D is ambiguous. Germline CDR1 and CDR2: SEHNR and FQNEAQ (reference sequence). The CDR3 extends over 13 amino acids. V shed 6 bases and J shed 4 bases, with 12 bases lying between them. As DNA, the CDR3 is TGTGCCAGCAGAGACGACGGCCTCTATGGCTACACCTTC. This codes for CASRDDGLYGYTF. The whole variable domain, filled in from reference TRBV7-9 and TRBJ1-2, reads DTGVSQNPRHKITKRGQNVTFRCDPISEHNRLYWYRQTLGQGPEFLTYFQNEAQLEKSRLLSDRFSAERPKGSFSTLEIQRTEQGDSAMYLCASRDDGLYGYTFGSGTRLTVV.

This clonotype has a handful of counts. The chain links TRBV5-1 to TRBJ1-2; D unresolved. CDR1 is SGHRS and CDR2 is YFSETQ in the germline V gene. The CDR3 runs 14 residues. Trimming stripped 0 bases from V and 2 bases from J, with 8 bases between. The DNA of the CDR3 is TGCGCCAGCAGCTTGGTGAGCGGCAACTATGGCTACACCTTC. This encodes CASSLVSGNYGYTF.